The clone carrying this T cell receptor beta chain was counted only a few times. Its cognate antigen is unknown. The sample belongs to a study of cytomegalovirus exposure and HLA in healthy donors. Findings of the study overall: The authors excluded some V segments, including TRBV6-2 and TRBV6-3, as indistinguishable. CMV antigen specificity of a few CMV-associated chains was confirmed in vitro. An analysis was carried out later, and it reportedly showed fewer N-insertions in an Asian-associated ancestry cluster than the approximately 610-donor mean. Differences between HLA loci emerged in a later analysis of TCR association rates, with DRB1 most and HLA-C fewest.

In the PCR, 60 Vbeta and 13 Jbeta primers were used. Sequencing used immunoSEQ multiplex PCR; TCRdb keeps in-frame clones, though not all of them. The table lists some 87,000 clones, 77% of them singletons, with under 7.5% in the top ten. The CDR3 is made up of 16 amino acids. Per the germline V gene, CDR1 is SGHTA and CDR2 is FQGNSA. The trim removed 5 bases at V and 3 bases at J, leaving 11 bases unmatched. The sample was PBMCs. The chain has TRBV7-2 and TRBJ2-7; 9 nucleotides align to TRBD2. The receptor comes from a man aged 50-59 years in good health and CMV-seropositive. The DNA of the CDR3 is TGTGCCAGCAGCCAGCGGGTAGCGGGGGCCAACTACGAGCAGTACTTC. As protein: CASSQRVAGANYEQYF.